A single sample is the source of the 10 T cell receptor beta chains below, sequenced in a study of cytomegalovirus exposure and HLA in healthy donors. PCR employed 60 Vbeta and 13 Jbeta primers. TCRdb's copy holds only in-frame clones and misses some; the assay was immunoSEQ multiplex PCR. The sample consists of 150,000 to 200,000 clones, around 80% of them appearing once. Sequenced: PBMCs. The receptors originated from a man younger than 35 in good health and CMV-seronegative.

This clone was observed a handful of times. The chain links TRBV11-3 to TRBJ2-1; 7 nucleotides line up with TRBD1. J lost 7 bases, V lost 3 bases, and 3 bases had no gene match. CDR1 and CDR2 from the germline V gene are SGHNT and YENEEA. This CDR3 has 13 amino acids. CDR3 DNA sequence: TGTGCCAGCAGCTTGATCAGGGGGAATGAGCAGTTCTTC. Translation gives CASSLIRGNEQFF.

The chain's CDR3 is CASSYLGGSGQFF. In DNA form, the CDR3 reads TGTGCCAGCAGCTACCTAGGAGGTTCGGGGCAGTTCTTC. The chain is built from TRBV11-2 and TRBJ2-1; perhaps TRBD2 as D (5 bases). The CDR3 is 13 residues long. The V end was cut by 4 bases, the J end by 12 bases, with 16 bases between. CDR1 SGHAT and CDR2 FQNNGV come from the germline V gene.

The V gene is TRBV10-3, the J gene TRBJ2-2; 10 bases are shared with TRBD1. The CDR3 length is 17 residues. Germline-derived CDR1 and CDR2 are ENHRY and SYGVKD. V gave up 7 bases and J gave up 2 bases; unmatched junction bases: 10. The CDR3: CAIKGTGAAGNTGELFF. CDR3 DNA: TGTGCCATCAAAGGGACAGGGGCAGCCGGAAACACCGGGGAGCTGTTTTTT.

The CDR3 bases are TGTGCCAGCCGGATGGACAGCACAAACATTCAGTACTTC. Translated, it gives CASRMDSTNIQYF. The chain recombines TRBV25-1 with TRBJ2-4, with a possible D match to TRBD1 (6 bases). Germline V gene data show CDR1 as MGHDK and CDR2 as SYGVNS. This CDR3 is built from 13 residues. V was trimmed by 8 bases and J by 6 bases, leaving 14 bases between them.

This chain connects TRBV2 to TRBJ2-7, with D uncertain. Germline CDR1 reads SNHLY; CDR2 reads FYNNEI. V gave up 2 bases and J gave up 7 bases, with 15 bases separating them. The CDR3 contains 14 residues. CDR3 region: CASSELAGRREQYF. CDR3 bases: TGTGCCAGCAGTGAACTGGCAGGCCGGCGAGAGCAGTACTTC. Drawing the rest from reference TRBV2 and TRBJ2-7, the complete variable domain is EPEVTQTPSHQVTQMGQEVILRCVPISNHLYFYWYRQILGQKVEFLVSFYNNEISEKSEIFDDQFSVERPDGSNFTLKIRSTKLEDSAMYFCASSELAGRREQYFGPGTRLTVT.

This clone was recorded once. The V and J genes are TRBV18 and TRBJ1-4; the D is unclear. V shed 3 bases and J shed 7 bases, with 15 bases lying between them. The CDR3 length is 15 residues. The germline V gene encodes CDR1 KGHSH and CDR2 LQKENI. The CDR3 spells CASSPMVLKSEKLFF. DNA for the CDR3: TGTGCCAGCTCACCGATGGTTTTGAAGAGTGAAAAACTGTTTTTT.

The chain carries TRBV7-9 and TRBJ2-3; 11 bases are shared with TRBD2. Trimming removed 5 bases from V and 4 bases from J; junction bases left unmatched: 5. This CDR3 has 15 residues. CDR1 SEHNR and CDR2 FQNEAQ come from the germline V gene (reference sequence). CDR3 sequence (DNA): TGTGCCAGCAGCCGCACTAGCGGGGGCCCAGATACGCAGTATTTT. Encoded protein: CASSRTSGGPDTQYF.

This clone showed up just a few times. In DNA, the CDR3 is TGTGCCAGCAGCGTACAGGGTATCAGCAATCAGCCCCAGCATTTT. Its protein is CASSVQGISNQPQHF. This chain joins TRBV9 and TRBJ1-5; weak D call: TRBD1 (5 bases). The CDR3 spans 15 residues. V was shortened by 1 base and J by 1 base, with 9 bases between the two germline ends. Germline V gene data show CDR1 as SGDLS and CDR2 as YYNGEE.

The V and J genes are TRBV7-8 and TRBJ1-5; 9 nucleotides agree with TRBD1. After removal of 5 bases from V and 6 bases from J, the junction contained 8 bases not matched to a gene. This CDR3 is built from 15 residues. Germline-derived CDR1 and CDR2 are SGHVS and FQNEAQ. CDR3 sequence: CASSRNRGPSQPQHF. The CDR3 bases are TGTGCCAGCAGCAGGAACAGGGGGCCTAGTCAGCCCCAGCATTTT.

The CDR3 coding sequence is TGTGCCAGTAGTGGCACTCGGGGGGCGTTCTATGGCTACACCTTC. Encoded protein: CASSGTRGAFYGYTF. The chain links TRBV19 to TRBJ1-2; weak D call: TRBD1 (6 bases). From germline, CDR1 is LNHDA and CDR2 SQIVND (reference sequence). V was pared by 5 bases and J by 4 bases, with 17 bases between. The CDR3 is 15 residues long.